This TCR beta chain was recovered during a study of regulatory T cells in long-lasting Graves disease. This clonotype was seen many times. Its antigen remains unknown. Trimming stripped 1 base from V and 0 bases from J, with 6 bases between. This CDR3 comprises 14 residues. Germline CDR1 and CDR2: MGHDK and SYGVNS. Researchers made TCR beta libraries by using iRepertoire HTBI primers and running Arm-PCR on CDR3 regions. TCRdb analysed the multiplex PCR reads with MiXCR anew, one entry per CDR3 protein. This sample carries some 420,000 distinct CDR3 sequences, 22% of them seen once, and the ten largest clones take about an eighth. Points from the study as a whole: For persistent Graves' patients, TCR diversity was lower than for newly diagnosed ones. Accuracy was perhaps lowered by the small sample size. Persistent disease was associated with favored TRBV28 usage and with favored use of TRBJ1-2 and TRBJ2-5.

Sample time point: persistent/refractory GD, antithyroid drugs over 5 years with positive TRAb. The TCR library was made from RNA that had been extracted from PBMCs in TRIzol. The source was peripheral blood mononuclear cells (PBMCs), collected when the disease was refractory, from a patient treated with antithyroid drugs. The genes are TRBV25-1 and TRBJ1-2; TRBD1 might be the D (5 bases). The sequence derives from a female donor with Graves disease. As DNA, the CDR3 is TGTGCCAGCAGTGAATCGGGGGCTAACTATGGCTACACCTTC. This codes for CASSESGANYGYTF.